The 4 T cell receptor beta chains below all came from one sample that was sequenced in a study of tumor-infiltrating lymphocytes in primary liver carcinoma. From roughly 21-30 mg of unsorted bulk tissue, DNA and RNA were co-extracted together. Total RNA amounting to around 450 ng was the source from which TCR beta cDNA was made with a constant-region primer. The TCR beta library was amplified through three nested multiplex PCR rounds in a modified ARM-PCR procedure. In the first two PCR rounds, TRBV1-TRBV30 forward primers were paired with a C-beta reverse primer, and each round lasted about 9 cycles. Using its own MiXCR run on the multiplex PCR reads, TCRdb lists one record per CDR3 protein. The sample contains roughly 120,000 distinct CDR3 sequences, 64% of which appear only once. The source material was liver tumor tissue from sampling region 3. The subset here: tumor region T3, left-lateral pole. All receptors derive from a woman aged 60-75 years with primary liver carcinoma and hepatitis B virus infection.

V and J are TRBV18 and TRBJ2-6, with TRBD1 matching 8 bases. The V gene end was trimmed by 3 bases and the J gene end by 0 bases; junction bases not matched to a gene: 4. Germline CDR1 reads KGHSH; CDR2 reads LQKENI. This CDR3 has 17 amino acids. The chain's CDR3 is CASSPGTGLSGANVLTF. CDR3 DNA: TGTGCCAGCTCACCCGGGACAGGCCTCTCTGGGGCCAACGTCCTGACTTTC.

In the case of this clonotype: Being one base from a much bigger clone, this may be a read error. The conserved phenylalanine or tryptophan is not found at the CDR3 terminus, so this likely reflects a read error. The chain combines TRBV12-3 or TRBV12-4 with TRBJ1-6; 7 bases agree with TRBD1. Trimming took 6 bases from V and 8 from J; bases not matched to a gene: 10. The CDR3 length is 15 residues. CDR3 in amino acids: CASSPRGVRDSPLHS. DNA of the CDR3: TGTGCCAGCAGCCCCAGGGGGGTTCGGGATTCACCCCTCCACTCT.

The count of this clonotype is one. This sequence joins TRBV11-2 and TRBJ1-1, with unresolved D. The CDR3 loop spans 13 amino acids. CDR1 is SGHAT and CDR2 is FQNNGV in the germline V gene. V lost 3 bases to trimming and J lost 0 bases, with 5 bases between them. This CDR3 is CASSFGLNTEAFF. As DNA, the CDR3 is TGTGCCAGCAGCTTCGGGTTGAACACTGAAGCTTTCTTT. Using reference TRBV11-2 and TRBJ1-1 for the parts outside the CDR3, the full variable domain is EAGVAQSPRYKIIEKRQSVAFWCNPISGHATLYWYQQILGQGPKLLIQFQNNGVVDDSQLPKDRFSAERLKGVDSTLKIQPAKLEDSAVYLCASSFGLNTEAFFGQGTRLTVV.

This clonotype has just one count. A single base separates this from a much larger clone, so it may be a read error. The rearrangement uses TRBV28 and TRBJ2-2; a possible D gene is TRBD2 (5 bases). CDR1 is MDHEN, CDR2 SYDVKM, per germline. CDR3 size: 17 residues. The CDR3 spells CAGSSIGLARNTGELFF. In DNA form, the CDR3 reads TGTGCCGGCAGTTCCATAGGCTTAGCGCGGAACACCGGGGAGCTGTTTTTT. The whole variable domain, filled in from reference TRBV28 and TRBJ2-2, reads DVKVTQSSRYLVKRTGEKVFLECVQDMDHENMFWYRQDPGLGLRLIYFSYDVKMKEKGDIPEGYSVSREKKERFSLILESASTNQTSMYLCAGSSIGLARNTGELFFGEGSRLTVL.